Presented here are 11 T cell receptor beta chains from one specimen sequenced in a study of blood T cell repertoires in COVID-19. The repertoire was sequenced with immunoSEQ multiplex PCR; TCRdb's copy has only in-frame clones and lacks some. Of some 270,000 clones listed, approximately 85% are singletons. Sequencing was performed on peripheral blood. These receptors were taken from a human donor with COVID-19, enrolled during active disease. The donor label of this sample is uncertain.

J is TRBJ1-1 and V is TRBV19; TRBD1 is a possible D gene (6 bases). The germline V gene has CDR1 LNHDA and CDR2 SQIVND (reference sequence). The V end lost 5 bases, the J end lost 6 bases, and 19 bases lay between the germline ends. The CDR3 has 15 amino acids. The CDR3 DNA sequence: TGTGCCAGTAGTCTGTACCTGGACAGTAGCGCTGAAGCTTTCTTT. Its protein product is CASSLYLDSSAEAFF.

For the CDR3, the DNA is TGTGCCAGCAGCGTCCCCTCCGGGACAGGTAATGAAAAACTGTTTTTT. It encodes CASSVPSGTGNEKLFF. The J gene is TRBJ1-4, the V gene TRBV28; 8 bases align to TRBD1. V was pared by 6 bases and J by 4 bases, with 10 bases of the junction left unmatched. The CDR3 extends over 16 amino acids. CDR1 is MDHEN, CDR2 SYDVKM, per germline.

The chain is built from TRBV5-4 and TRBJ2-3; D gene ambiguous. Trimming left V 0 bases short and J 0 bases short, with 8 bases between. The CDR3 loop spans 15 amino acids. The germline V gene encodes CDR1 SGHNT and CDR2 YYREEE (reference sequence). This CDR3 is CASSLGRPSTDTQYF. The CDR3 bases are TGTGCCAGCAGCTTGGGCAGGCCCAGCACAGATACGCAGTATTTT.

V and J are TRBV19 and TRBJ1-2; D might be TRBD1 (6 bases). V gave up 10 bases and J gave up 2 bases, with 17 bases separating them. The CDR3 sequence is 14 residues long. Germline V CDR1 and CDR2: LNHDA, SQIVND (reference sequence). CDR3 sequence: CATTSRQGNYGYTF. CDR3 nucleotide sequence: TGTGCCACTACCTCCCGGCAGGGGAACTATGGCTACACCTTC.

V usage is TRBV9 and J usage is TRBJ2-7, with D unclear. The CDR3 length is 12 residues. The germline CDR1 and CDR2 sequences are SGDLS and YYNGEE. Trimming pared 3 bases from V and 6 bases from J, leaving 10 bases between. CDR3: CASSATSGEQYF. DNA of the CDR3: TGTGCCAGCAGCGCCACCTCCGGCGAGCAGTACTTC.

The V gene is TRBV29-1, the J gene TRBJ2-1; TRBD2 agrees at 7 bases. CDR3 length: 14 amino acids. V shed 7 bases and J 3 bases; nucleotides not matched to a gene: 9. Per the germline V gene, CDR1 is SQVTM and CDR2 is ANQGSEA. The CDR3 coding sequence is TGCAGCGCGTCGGGGGGAGGCGGCTACAATGAGCAGTTCTTC. Its translation is CSASGGGGYNEQFF.

The chain carries TRBV9 and TRBJ1-3; TRBD1 matches at 10 bases. V gave up 0 bases and J gave up 3 bases; unmatched junction bases: 3. Germline V lookup: CDR1 SGDLS, CDR2 YYNGEE. The CDR3 is made up of 16 amino acids. The CDR3 here is CASSVAGQGFGNTIYF. Here the CDR3 DNA reads TGTGCCAGCAGCGTAGCGGGACAGGGGTTTGGAAACACCATATATTTT.

This CDR3 is CASSLRWGHEVATEAFF. The CDR3 region has the DNA TGTGCCAGCAGCCTTCGATGGGGGCATGAAGTCGCCACTGAAGCTTTCTTT. The V gene is TRBV11-2, the J gene TRBJ1-1; D may be TRBD1 (6 bases). Germline CDR1 SGHAT, CDR2 FQNNGV. The V end was cut by 5 bases, the J end by 4 bases, with 23 bases between. CDR3 length: 17 residues.

This chain joins TRBV4-1 and TRBJ2-1; no reliable D call. V lost 4 bases and J 7 bases, leaving 5 bases between the germline ends. Germline V CDR1 and CDR2: MGHRA, YSYEKL. This CDR3 spans 11 amino acids. The CDR3 here is CASSLQNEQFF. The DNA of the CDR3 is TGCGCCAGCAGCCTCCAAAATGAGCAGTTCTTC.

The chain combines TRBV3-1 (or the pseudogene TRBV3-2) with TRBJ1-2, with TRBD1 identical over 9 bases. Trimming took 3 bases from V and 14 from J; bases not matched to a gene: 7. The CDR3 length is 12 residues. The germline gives CDR1 LGHDT, CDR2 YNNKEL (reference sequence). The CDR3 DNA reads as TGTGCCAGCAGCCACCCCGGACAGGGGAGGACCTTC. It encodes CASSHPGQGRTF.

V gene TRBV3-1 (or the pseudogene TRBV3-2) combines with J gene TRBJ2-7; tentatively, D is TRBD2 (6 bases). From germline, CDR1 is LGHDT and CDR2 YNNKEL (reference sequence). This CDR3 is 17 amino acids long. Trimming cost V 2 bases and J 3 bases, with 20 bases left between them. The CDR3 protein is CASSQFLPAGIGYEQYF. CDR3 nucleotide sequence: TGTGCCAGCAGCCAATTTCTACCGGCGGGAATAGGCTACGAGCAGTACTTC.